Listed below are T cell receptor beta chains from one sample, sequenced in a study of regulatory T cells in long-lasting Graves disease. In TCRdb, the multiplex PCR reads were re-called with MiXCR into one record per CDR3 protein. The data hold fewer than 400,000 distinct CDR3 sequences, with around 19% observed a single time. The sample was peripheral blood mononuclear cells (PBMCs), taken when the disease was refractory, from a patient treated with antithyroid drugs. The receptors were gathered from a female donor with Graves disease. The CDR3 runs from the conserved cysteine through the conserved F or W. A D gene is named only where the DNA matches it firmly. Clone size is not always given. Where it is, it says once, few, many or a class for expanded clones.

TRBJ1-5,TRBV19,few,TRBD1,CASRTGGASLIGNQPQHF
TRBJ1-5,TRBV6-2/TRBV6-3,many,-,CASKVGGGGFINRPQHF
TRBJ2-6,TRBV24-1,few,TRBD2,CATSAGGSGANVLTF
TRBJ2-7,TRBV6-1,many,-,CASSEAQRLGEQYF
TRBJ1-6,TRBV2,-,-,CASRIDSSSYNSPLHF
TRBJ1-5,TRBV27,-,TRBD1,CASRTGGSNQPQHF
TRBJ1-5,TRBV2,many,-,CASSERLLPHRWDRPQHF
TRBJ2-7,TRBV20-1,few,TRBD2,CSARDSLRGRAWNEQYF
TRBJ2-4,TRBV28,many,-,CASSQGGRLAKNIQYF
TRBJ2-2,TRBV9,-,TRBD1,CASSKTGGDGELFF
TRBJ1-1,TRBV18,few,TRBD1,CASSATGRGTEAFF
TRBJ2-7,TRBV5-1,-,-,CASASGGSYEQYF
TRBJ1-1,TRBV7-9,many,-,CASSLGEKARAFF
TRBJ1-2,TRBV7-3,-,-,CASRNGYTF
TRBJ1-6,TRBV27,many,TRBD1,CASSHGQGYNSPLHF
TRBJ1-2,TRBV30,few,-,CAWIRHSDYGYTF
TRBJ2-6,TRBV7-3,few,-,CASSPGQYYSGANVLTF
TRBJ1-1,TRBV12-3/TRBV12-4,few,TRBD1,CASSLGTGATEAFF
TRBJ2-5,TRBV7-9,-,-,CASSLGSLGWETQYF
TRBJ2-7,TRBV7-9,-,TRBD2,CASSSGGTSGRAYSYEQYF
TRBJ1-2,TRBV10-3,-,-,CAISRGGVVYGYTF
TRBJ1-1,TRBV6-5,many,-,CASSSRGANTEAFF
TRBJ2-7,TRBV3-1,many,-,CASSPGQSPYEQYF
TRBJ1-1,TRBV18,many,-,CASSALDFEAFF
TRBJ2-1,TRBV20-1,-,TRBD2,CSARDGGRDYNEQFF
TRBJ1-6,TRBV7-8,many,-,CASRARSGSSPLHF
TRBJ2-5,TRBV20-1,many,TRBD2,CSAKGGGIQETQYF
TRBJ1-5,TRBV19,-,-,CASSVPPGPRTPQHF
TRBJ1-2,TRBV11-2,-,TRBD1,CASSYFTRDSPNYGYTF
TRBJ1-5,TRBV6-5,-,-,CASSYSAGANQPQHF
TRBJ1-3,TRBV28,-,-,CASSSMGLSGNTIYF
TRBJ2-5,TRBV14,-,-,CASSPGIALKETQYF
TRBJ1-5,TRBV5-5,few,TRBD1,CASSRGTASNGNQPQHF
TRBJ2-7,TRBV28,many,-,CASSLWGHEQYF
TRBJ2-7,TRBV2,many,TRBD1,CASSEALQGAYEQYF
TRBJ2-5,TRBV5-5,many,TRBD2,CASILTGGETQYF
TRBJ2-7,TRBV28,many,-,CASSGPFPPYEQYF
TRBJ1-1,TRBV18,few,-,CASSPSIAGNTEAFF
TRBJ2-7,TRBV27,many,-,CASSSGGYTYEQYF
TRBJ1-2,TRBV18,-,-,CASSPGSSRNYGYTF
TRBJ1-2,TRBV7-2,-,-,CASSDRGAFHGYTF
TRBJ1-5,TRBV2,many,-,CASTDPFHTSQPQHF
TRBJ1-5,TRBV5-1,many,-,CASSLGMENQPQHF
TRBJ2-7,TRBV6-5,many,-,CASSYLTSPYGYEQYF